Listed here is a single T cell receptor beta chain. This sample was taken from a study of cytomegalovirus exposure and HLA in healthy donors. Study-wide background: The study's early data release held about 85 million unique TCRs from HLA-typed donors.

Amplification used 60 Vbeta primers and 13 Jbeta primers. The method was immunoSEQ multiplex PCR; TCRdb's version includes in-frame clones alone and lacks a portion of them. The sample lists roughly 160,000 clones, more than 70% occurring once. The V end lost 4 bases, the J end lost 4 bases, and 5 bases lay between the germline ends. Germline-derived CDR1 and CDR2 are SQVTM and ANQGSEA. CDR3 size: 12 residues. The TCR comes from a man between 60 and 70 years old in good health and CMV-seronegative. Source material: PBMCs. J is TRBJ2-6 and V is TRBV29-1; D ambiguous. DNA of the CDR3: TGCAGCGTTGCTCCCGGGGCCAACGTCCTGACTTTC. Protein product: CSVAPGANVLTF. The variable domain in full, completed from reference TRBV29-1 and TRBJ2-6, reads SAVISQKPSRDICQRGTSLTIQCQVDSQVTMMFWYRQQPGQSLTLIATANQGSEATYESGFVIDKFPISRPNLTFSTLTVSNMSPEDSSIYLCSVAPGANVLTFGAGSRLTVL.